This TCR beta chain came from a study of beta chain features in type 1 diabetes. This clone was observed a few times. Its antigen remains unknown. This CDR3 is 11 amino acids long. The V end lost 11 bases, the J end lost 10 bases, and 14 bases lay between the germline ends. Germline CDR1 LNHDA, CDR2 SQIVND (reference sequence). What was sequenced were expressed TCRB transcripts, since all of the isolated RNA had been reverse transcribed. The table came from immunoSEQ multiplex PCR; TCRdb's copy has only in-frame clones and leaves some out. The data show a few hundred thousand clones, roughly 12% seen once. General observations from the study: Shorter TCRB CDR3s, moderately but significantly so, marked every one of the four CD4+ subsets in Type 1 diabetes patients.

Specimen: naive CD4+ T cells from blood. This chain joins TRBV19 and TRBJ1-4, with a tentative D call TRBD1 (5 bases). The TCR was taken from a woman aged 18 to 35 with type 1 diabetes. The DNA of the CDR3 is TGTGCCTCTAGGGTTGGGGCAAAACTGTTTTTT. Protein sequence: CASRVGAKLFF.